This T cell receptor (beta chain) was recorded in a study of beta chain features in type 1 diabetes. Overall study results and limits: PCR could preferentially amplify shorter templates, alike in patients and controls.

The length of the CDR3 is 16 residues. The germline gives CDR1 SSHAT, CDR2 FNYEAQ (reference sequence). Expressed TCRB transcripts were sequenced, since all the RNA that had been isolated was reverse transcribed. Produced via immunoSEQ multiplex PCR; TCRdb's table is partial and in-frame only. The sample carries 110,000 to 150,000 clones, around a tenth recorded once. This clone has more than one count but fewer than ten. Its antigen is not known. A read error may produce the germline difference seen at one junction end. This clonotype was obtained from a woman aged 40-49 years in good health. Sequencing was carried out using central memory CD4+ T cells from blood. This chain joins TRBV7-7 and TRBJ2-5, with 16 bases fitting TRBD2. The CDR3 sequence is CASSPGLAGGLETQYF. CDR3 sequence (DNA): TGTGCTAGCAGCCCGGGACTAGCGGGGGGGCTGGAGACCCAGTACTTC. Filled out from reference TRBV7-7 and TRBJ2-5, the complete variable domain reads GAGVSQSPRYKVTKRGQDVTLRCDPISSHATLYWYQQALGQGPEFLTYFNYEAQPDKSGLPSDRFSAERPEGSISTLTIQRTEQRDSAMYRCASSPGLAGGLETQYFGPGTRLLVL.